Each of the 10 T cell receptor beta chains below was sequenced from the same sample in a study of cytomegalovirus exposure and HLA in healthy donors. The repertoire was sequenced with immunoSEQ multiplex PCR; TCRdb's copy has only in-frame clones and lacks some. The sample yields 250,000 to 350,000 clones, around 90% seen once. Sequenced material: PBMCs. These receptors all stem from a woman aged 30 to 39 in good health and CMV-seropositive.

The V call is TRBV11-2, the J call TRBJ2-3; D possibly corresponds to TRBD1 (7 bases). The germline V gene encodes CDR1 SGHAT and CDR2 FQNNGV. The CDR3 has 14 residues. The V end lost 1 base, the J end lost 5 bases, and 10 bases lay between the germline ends. This CDR3 is CASSLGQGGDTQYF. DNA of the CDR3: TGTGCCAGCAGCTTAGGACAGGGAGGAGATACGCAGTATTTT.

The chain joins TRBV5-7 to TRBJ2-1, with 9 positions matching TRBD2. TRBV5-7 is recorded as an ORF, its role being uncertain. Germline trimming cut 0 bases from V and 6 bases from J; bases unmatched to any gene: 7. The CDR3 runs to 16 residues. CDR3 residues: CASSLDLLAGLNEQFF. As DNA, the CDR3 is TGTGCCAGCAGCTTGGACTTACTAGCGGGCCTCAATGAGCAGTTCTTC.

The chain couples TRBV29-1 to TRBJ2-7; D not certain. Trimming shortened V by 1 base and J by 4 bases, and 8 bases separated the two germline ends. Germline V lookup: CDR1 SQVTM, CDR2 ANQGSEA. The CDR3 contains 12 residues. The CDR3: CSVEVGRYEQYF. In nucleotides, the CDR3 is TGCAGCGTTGAAGTGGGAAGGTACGAGCAGTACTTC.

The chain employs TRBV18 and TRBJ1-1, with TRBD1 as a possible D gene (6 bases). The CDR3 has 14 amino acids. Trimming pared 3 bases from V and 1 base from J, leaving 9 bases between. CDR1 is KGHSH, CDR2 LQKENI, per germline. CDR3: CASSPIQGNTEAFF. Written as DNA, the CDR3 is TGTGCCAGCTCACCGATACAGGGGAACACTGAAGCTTTCTTT. Together with reference TRBV18 and TRBJ1-1, the CDR3 gives the full variable domain: NAGVMQNPRHLVRRRGQEARLRCSPMKGHSHVYWYRQLPEEGLKFMVYLQKENIIDESGMPKERFSAEFPKEGPSILRIQQVVRGDSAAYFCASSPIQGNTEAFFGQGTRLTVV.

The J gene is TRBJ2-7, the V gene TRBV4-1, with 9 bases aligning to TRBD1. Germline trimming cut 2 bases from V and 3 bases from J; bases unmatched to any gene: 5. Germline V gene lookup returns CDR1 MGHRA and CDR2 YSYEKL. CDR3 length: 15 residues. Here the CDR3 DNA reads TGCGCCAGCAGCCAATCAAGGGACAGGGACTACGAGCAGTACTTC. As protein: CASSQSRDRDYEQYF.

J is TRBJ2-1 and V is TRBV5-4; unclear D gene. V shed 2 bases and J shed 0 bases, with 6 bases lying between them. Germline CDR1 SGHNT, CDR2 YYREEE (reference sequence). The CDR3 length is 14 residues. The CDR3 here is CASSLVASYNEQFF. The CDR3 DNA reads as TGTGCCAGCAGCTTAGTAGCCTCCTACAATGAGCAGTTCTTC.

V is TRBV14 and J is TRBJ1-2; 7 bases agree with TRBD1. Germline CDR1 is SGHDN and CDR2 is FVKESK. The CDR3 loop spans 14 amino acids. The junction had 6 bases not matched to a gene; V was cut back by 4 bases and J by 4 bases. Here the CDR3 reads CASSPSGTVYGYTF. The DNA for the CDR3 is TGTGCCAGCAGCCCTTCCGGGACAGTCTATGGCTACACCTTC.

The chain uses TRBV30 and TRBJ1-4; tentatively, D is TRBD1 (5 bases). CDR3 size: 13 residues. Germline CDR1 GTSNPN, CDR2 SVGIG (reference sequence). Trimming stripped 1 base from V and 4 bases from J, with 7 bases between. This CDR3 is CAWSGQINEKLFF. The DNA of the CDR3 is TGTGCCTGGAGTGGACAGATTAATGAAAAACTGTTTTTT. Filled out from reference TRBV30 and TRBJ1-4, the complete variable domain reads SQTIHQWPATLVQPVGSPLSLECTVEGTSNPNLYWYRQAAGRGLQLLFYSVGIGQISSEVPQNLSASRPQDRQFILSSKKLLLSDSGFYLCAWSGQINEKLFFGSGTQLSVL.

This sequence joins TRBV5-1 and TRBJ1-4; 9 nucleotides match TRBD1. The germline V gene encodes CDR1 SGHRS and CDR2 YFSETQ. With 4 bases clipped from V and 3 bases from J, the junction kept 7 bases outside the gene matches. The CDR3 length is 16 residues. The DNA of the CDR3 is TGCGCCAGCAGCACAGGGACAGGGCGAGCTAATGAAAAACTGTTTTTT. It yields the protein CASSTGTGRANEKLFF.

The chain employs TRBV27 and TRBJ1-1, with no clear D. CDR1 and CDR2 from the germline V gene are MNHEY and SMNVEV (reference sequence). CDR3 length: 12 amino acids. Trimming pared 6 bases from V and 0 bases from J, leaving 5 bases between. The CDR3 is CASRKMNTEAFF. CDR3 nucleotide sequence: TGTGCCAGCAGAAAGATGAACACTGAAGCTTTCTTT.